This T cell receptor (beta chain) appears in the sequencing data of a study of shared clonotypes between healthy human individuals. Study details: Each donor's CD8 memory used one plate, CD8 naive two, each CD4 subset three.

Concerning this clone: Its specificity is not known.

Germline V gene lookup returns CDR1 MDHEN and CDR2 SYDVKM. CDR3 length: 15 residues. V shed 5 bases and J 8 bases; nucleotides not matched to a gene: 9. Study conclusions and caveats: With a handful of donors compared, 4.5% to 6.5% of naive CD4 clonotypes were shared.

Healthy adults negative for HIV, lacking recent acute infections or vaccinations, served as donors. The table came from immunoSEQ multiplex PCR; TCRdb's copy has only in-frame clones and leaves some out. The sample holds millions of clones, over 85% seen once. Specimen: naive CD4+ T cells sorted from blood. As for subset: CD45RA+ positively selected. The gene calls are TRBV28 and TRBJ1-6, with 7 bases aligning to TRBD1. The clonotype originates from a man aged 18 to 29 in good health. The CDR3 protein is CASSVADRAYSPLHF. Written as DNA, the CDR3 is TGTGCCAGCAGTGTGGCCGACAGGGCCTATTCACCCCTCCACTTT.